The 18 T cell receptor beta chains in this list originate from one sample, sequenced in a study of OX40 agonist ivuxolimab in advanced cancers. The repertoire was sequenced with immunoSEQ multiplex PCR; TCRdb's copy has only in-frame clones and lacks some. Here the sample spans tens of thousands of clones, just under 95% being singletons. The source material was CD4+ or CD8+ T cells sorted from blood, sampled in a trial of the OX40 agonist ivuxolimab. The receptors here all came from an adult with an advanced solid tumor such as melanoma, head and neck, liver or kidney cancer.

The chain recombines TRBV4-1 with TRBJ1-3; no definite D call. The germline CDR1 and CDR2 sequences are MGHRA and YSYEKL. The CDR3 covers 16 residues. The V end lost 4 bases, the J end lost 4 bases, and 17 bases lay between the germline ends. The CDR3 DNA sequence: TGCGCCAGCAGCCCCCCTGGGAGGGAGATCGGAAACACCATATATTTT. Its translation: CASSPPGREIGNTIYF.

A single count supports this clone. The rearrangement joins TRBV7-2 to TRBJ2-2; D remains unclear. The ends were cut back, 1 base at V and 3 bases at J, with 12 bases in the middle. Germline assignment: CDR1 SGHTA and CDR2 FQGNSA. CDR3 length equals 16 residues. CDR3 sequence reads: CASSLVYGPDTGELFF. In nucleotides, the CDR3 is TGTGCCAGCAGCTTAGTGTACGGGCCGGACACCGGGGAGCTGTTTTTT.

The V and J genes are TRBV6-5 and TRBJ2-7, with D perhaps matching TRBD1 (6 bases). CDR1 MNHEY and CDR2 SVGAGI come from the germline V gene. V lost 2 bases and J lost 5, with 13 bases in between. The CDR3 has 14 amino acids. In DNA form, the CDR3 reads TGTGCCAGCAGTTACACGGGGACATCCCACGAGCAGTACTTC. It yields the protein CASSYTGTSHEQYF.

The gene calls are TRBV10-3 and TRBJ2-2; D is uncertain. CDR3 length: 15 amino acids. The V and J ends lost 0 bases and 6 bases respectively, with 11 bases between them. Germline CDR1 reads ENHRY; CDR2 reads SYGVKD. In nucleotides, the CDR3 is TGTGCCATCAGTGAGTCACAAGACGGCCCCGGGGAGCTGTTTTTT. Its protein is CAISESQDGPGELFF.

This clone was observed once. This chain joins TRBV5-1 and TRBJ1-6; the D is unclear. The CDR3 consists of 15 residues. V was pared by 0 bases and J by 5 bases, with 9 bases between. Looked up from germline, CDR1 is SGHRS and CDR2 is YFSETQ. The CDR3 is CASSLEPRNNSPLHF. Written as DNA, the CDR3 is TGCGCCAGCAGCTTGGAACCAAGGAATAATTCACCCCTCCACTTT.

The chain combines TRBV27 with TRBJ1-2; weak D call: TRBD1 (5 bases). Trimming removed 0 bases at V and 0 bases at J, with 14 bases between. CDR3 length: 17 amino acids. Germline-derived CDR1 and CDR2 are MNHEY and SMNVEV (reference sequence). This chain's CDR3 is CASSLSGRDWANYGYTF. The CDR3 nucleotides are TGTGCCAGCAGTTTATCGGGCAGGGACTGGGCTAACTATGGCTACACCTTC.

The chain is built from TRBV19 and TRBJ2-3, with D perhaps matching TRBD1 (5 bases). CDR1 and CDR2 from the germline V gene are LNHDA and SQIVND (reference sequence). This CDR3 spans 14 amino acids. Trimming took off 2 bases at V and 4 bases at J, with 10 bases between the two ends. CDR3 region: CASSIRQGSDTQYF. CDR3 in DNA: TGTGCCAGTAGTATACGGCAGGGCTCAGATACGCAGTATTTT. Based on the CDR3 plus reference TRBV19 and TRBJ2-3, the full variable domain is DGGITQSPKYLFRKEGQNVTLSCEQNLNHDAMYWYRQDPGQGLRLIYYSQIVNDFQKGDIAEGYSVSREKKESFPLTVTSAQKNPTAFYLCASSIRQGSDTQYFGPGTRLTVL.

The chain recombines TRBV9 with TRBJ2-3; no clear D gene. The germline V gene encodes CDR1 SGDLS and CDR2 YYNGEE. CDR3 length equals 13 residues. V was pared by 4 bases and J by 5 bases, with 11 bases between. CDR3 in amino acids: CASSPHPGDTQYF. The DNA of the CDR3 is TGTGCCAGCAGCCCCCATCCGGGAGATACGCAGTATTTT.

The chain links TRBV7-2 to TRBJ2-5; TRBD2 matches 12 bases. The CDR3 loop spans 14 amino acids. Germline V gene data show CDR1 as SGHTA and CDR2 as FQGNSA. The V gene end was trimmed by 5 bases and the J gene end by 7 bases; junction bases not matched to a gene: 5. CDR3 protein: CASSPTSGSGTQYF. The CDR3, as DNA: TGTGCCAGCAGCCCGACTAGCGGGAGTGGGACCCAGTACTTC.

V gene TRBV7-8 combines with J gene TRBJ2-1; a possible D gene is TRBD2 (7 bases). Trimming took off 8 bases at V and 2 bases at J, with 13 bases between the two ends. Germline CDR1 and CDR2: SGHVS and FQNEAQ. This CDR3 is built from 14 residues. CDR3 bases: TGTGCCAGCCTAAGGGGGGGAGCCTACAATGAGCAGTTCTTC. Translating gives CASLRGGAYNEQFF.

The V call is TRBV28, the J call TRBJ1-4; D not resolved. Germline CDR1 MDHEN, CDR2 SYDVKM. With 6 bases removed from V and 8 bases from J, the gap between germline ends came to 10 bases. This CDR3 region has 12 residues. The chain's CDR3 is CASSWSREKLFF. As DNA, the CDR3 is TGTGCCAGCAGCTGGTCTCGGGAAAAACTGTTTTTT.

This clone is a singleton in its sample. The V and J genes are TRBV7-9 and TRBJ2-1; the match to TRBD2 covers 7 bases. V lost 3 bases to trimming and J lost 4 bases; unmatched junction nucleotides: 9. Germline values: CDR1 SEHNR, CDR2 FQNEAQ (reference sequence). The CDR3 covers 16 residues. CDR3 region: CASSFPQGLPYNEQFF. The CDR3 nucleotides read TGTGCCAGCAGCTTCCCCCAGGGACTACCTTACAATGAGCAGTTCTTC.

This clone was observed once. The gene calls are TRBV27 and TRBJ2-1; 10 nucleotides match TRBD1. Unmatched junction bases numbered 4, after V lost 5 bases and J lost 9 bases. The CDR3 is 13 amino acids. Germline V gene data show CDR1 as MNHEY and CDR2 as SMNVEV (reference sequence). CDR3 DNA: TGTGCCAGCAGTCTGGGACAGGGGATTGAGCAGTTCTTC. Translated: CASSLGQGIEQFF.

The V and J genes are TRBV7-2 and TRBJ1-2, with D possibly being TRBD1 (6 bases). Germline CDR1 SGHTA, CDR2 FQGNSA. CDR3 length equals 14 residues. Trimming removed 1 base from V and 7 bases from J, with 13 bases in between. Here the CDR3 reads CASSLVAGEGGYTF. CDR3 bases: TGTGCCAGCAGCTTAGTAGCAGGGGAGGGTGGCTACACCTTC.

CDR3 residues: CASMGLAFGELFF. The CDR3 DNA reads as TGTGCCAGCATGGGACTAGCGTTCGGGGAGCTGTTTTTT. The chain employs TRBV19 and TRBJ2-2, with 10 nucleotides matching TRBD2. V gave up 9 bases and J gave up 7 bases; unmatched junction bases: 5. The germline V gene has CDR1 LNHDA and CDR2 SQIVND (reference sequence). CDR3 length: 13 residues.

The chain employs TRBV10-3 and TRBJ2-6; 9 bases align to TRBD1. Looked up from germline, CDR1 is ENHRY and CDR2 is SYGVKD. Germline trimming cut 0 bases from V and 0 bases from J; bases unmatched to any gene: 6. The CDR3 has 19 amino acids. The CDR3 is CAISESGGTGPSGANVLTF. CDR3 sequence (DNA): TGTGCCATCAGTGAGTCGGGGGGGACAGGGCCCTCTGGGGCCAACGTCCTGACTTTC.

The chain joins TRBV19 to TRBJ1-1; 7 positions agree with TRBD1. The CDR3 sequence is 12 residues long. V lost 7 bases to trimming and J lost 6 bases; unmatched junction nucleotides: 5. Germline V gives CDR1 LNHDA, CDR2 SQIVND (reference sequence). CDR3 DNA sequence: TGTGCCAGTATTGGGGGACAGTCTGAAGCTTTCTTT. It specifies CASIGGQSEAFF.

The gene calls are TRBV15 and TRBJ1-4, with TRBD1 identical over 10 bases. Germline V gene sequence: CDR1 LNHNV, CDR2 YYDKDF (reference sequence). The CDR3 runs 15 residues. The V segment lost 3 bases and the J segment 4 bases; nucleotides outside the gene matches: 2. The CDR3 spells CATSSRTGGNEKLFF. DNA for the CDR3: TGTGCCACCAGCAGTCGGACAGGGGGTAATGAAAAACTGTTTTTT. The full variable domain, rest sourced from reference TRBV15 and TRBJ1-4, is DAMVIQNPRYQVTQFGKPVTLSCSQTLNHNVMYWYQQKSSQAPKLLFHYYDKDFNNEADTPDNFQSRRPNTSFCFLDIRSPGLGDTAMYLCATSSRTGGNEKLFFGSGTQLSVL.